These 32 T cell receptor beta chains were all obtained from the same sample, sequenced in a study of blood T cell repertoires in COVID-19. Profiled with immunoSEQ multiplex PCR; TCRdb holds only in-frame clones, not every one. The sample lists hundreds of thousands of clones, 85% to 90% occurring once. The sequencing input was peripheral blood. The receptors shown here come from a woman aged 30 to 39 with COVID-19, enrolled during active disease.

The chain employs TRBV19 and TRBJ1-5; 7 nucleotides line up with TRBD1. Looked up from germline, CDR1 is LNHDA and CDR2 is SQIVND (reference sequence). The CDR3 runs 14 residues. The V segment lost 7 bases and the J segment 5 bases; nucleotides outside the gene matches: 8. The DNA of the CDR3 is TGTGCCAGTATCCTACCCACAGGGGATCAGCCCCAGCATTTT. Translated, it gives CASILPTGDQPQHF. Variable domain in full (rest from reference TRBV19 and TRBJ1-5): DGGITQSPKYLFRKEGQNVTLSCEQNLNHDAMYWYRQDPGQGLRLIYYSQIVNDFQKGDIAEGYSVSREKKESFPLTVTSAQKNPTAFYLCASILPTGDQPQHFGDGTRLSIL.

The chain carries TRBV30 and TRBJ2-3, with 8 bases lining up with TRBD2. In germline, CDR1 is GTSNPN, CDR2 SVGIG (reference sequence). With 4 bases clipped from V and 6 bases from J, the junction kept 12 bases outside the gene matches. The CDR3 covers 15 residues. The CDR3, as DNA: TGTGCCTGGACCCTTGGGGGGCGGGAGGTTGATACGCAGTATTTT. It specifies CAWTLGGREVDTQYF.

The rearrangement joins TRBV13 to TRBJ1-1; no clear D gene. The CDR3 totals 12 residues. Trimming took off 5 bases at V and 7 bases at J, with 11 bases between the two ends. Germline V gene lookup returns CDR1 PRHDT and CDR2 FYEKMQ (reference sequence). CDR3: CASSKGSNEAFF. The DNA for the CDR3 is TGTGCCAGCAGCAAAGGGAGCAATGAAGCTTTCTTT.

V usage is TRBV27 and J usage is TRBJ2-2; 8 bases map to TRBD1. Germline V gives CDR1 MNHEY, CDR2 SMNVEV (reference sequence). This CDR3 is 15 amino acids long. The V segment lost 3 bases and the J segment 1 base; nucleotides outside the gene matches: 1. CDR3 DNA sequence: TGTGCCAGCAGTTTGACAGGGGTGAACACCGGGGAGCTGTTTTTT. Amino acid sequence: CASSLTGVNTGELFF.

This clone was detected a few times. J is TRBJ2-5 and V is TRBV18; 8 bases align to TRBD2. The germline V gene encodes CDR1 KGHSH and CDR2 LQKENI. CDR3 length: 16 residues. Trimming cost V 1 base and J 6 bases; bases outside gene matches: 10. The CDR3 here is CASSPLPGGLAKTQYF. The CDR3 DNA follows: TGTGCCAGCTCACCACTTCCGGGAGGGCTGGCGAAGACCCAGTACTTC.

This clone was found a few times. The rearrangement links TRBV6-6 to TRBJ1-5, with 7 nucleotides matching TRBD1. V lost 3 bases, J lost 5 bases, and 7 bases stayed unmatched. This CDR3 comprises 15 residues. Germline CDR1 and CDR2: MNHNY and SVGAGI (reference sequence). In DNA form, the CDR3 reads TGTGCCAGCAGTTATATCAGGGGGTCGGATCAGCCCCAGCATTTT. As protein: CASSYIRGSDQPQHF.

The V call is TRBV6-1, the J call TRBJ2-1, with 7 positions matching TRBD2. The J segment lost 12 bases and the V segment lost 3 bases, leaving 11 bases of the junction unmatched. This CDR3 is 14 amino acids long. CDR1 is MNHNS and CDR2 is SASEGT in the germline V gene. The CDR3, as DNA: TGTGCCAGCAGTGATCCCGTAGGCGGGAGAGGGCAGTTCTTC. Protein product: CASSDPVGGRGQFF.

The chain couples TRBV6-5 to TRBJ1-5; the D is unclear. This CDR3 is built from 13 residues. With 5 bases removed from V and 4 bases from J, the gap between germline ends came to 9 bases. The germline V gene encodes CDR1 MNHEY and CDR2 SVGAGI. For the CDR3, the DNA is TGTGCCAGCAGTCAGTCCGATAATCAGCCCCAGCATTTT. Its translation: CASSQSDNQPQHF.

V is TRBV6-5 and J is TRBJ1-5; the D gene is possibly TRBD1 (5 bases). V was pared by 6 bases and J by 6 bases, with 12 bases between. CDR1 is MNHEY and CDR2 is SVGAGI in the germline V gene. The length of the CDR3 is 13 residues. The CDR3 protein is CASRSDNPQPQHF. The DNA of the CDR3 is TGTGCCAGCAGGTCGGACAACCCTCAGCCCCAGCATTTT.

This chain links TRBV6-5 with TRBJ2-7; 7 bases line up with TRBD1. V shed 5 bases and J 6 bases; nucleotides not matched to a gene: 4. The CDR3 loop spans 12 amino acids. Germline CDR1 reads MNHEY; CDR2 reads SVGAGI. In DNA form, the CDR3 reads TGTGCCAGCAGTCGGGACAGCTCCGAGCAGTACTTC. Protein: CASSRDSSEQYF.

This clone was observed a handful of times. The chain is built from TRBV2 and TRBJ1-5, with 10 nucleotides matching TRBD1. V trimming: 4 bases; J trimming: 3 bases; junction bases outside the gene matches: 3. The V gene's germline CDR1 is SNHLY and CDR2 FYNNEI. The CDR3 sequence is 15 residues long. The CDR3 DNA reads as TGTGCCAGCAGTGGGGACAGGGGCCTCAATCAGCCCCAGCATTTT. Translation gives CASSGDRGLNQPQHF.

The V gene is TRBV30, the J gene TRBJ1-1; D is perhaps TRBD1 (5 bases). V gave up 0 bases and J gave up 3 bases, with 8 bases separating them. The CDR3 length is 13 residues. The germline CDR1 and CDR2 sequences are GTSNPN and SVGIG (reference sequence). Written as DNA, the CDR3 is TGTGCCTGGAGTGTACAGACAGACACTGAAGCTTTCTTT. This translates into CAWSVQTDTEAFF.

The genes are TRBV19 and TRBJ2-4; tentative D call: TRBD2 (5 bases). In germline, CDR1 is LNHDA, CDR2 SQIVND (reference sequence). V lost 6 bases to trimming and J lost 2 bases, with 17 bases between them. The CDR3 has 16 residues. The CDR3 DNA reads TGTGCCAGTAGCCTCACGGGGTGGGAGTCCAAAAACATTCAGTACTTC. Translated, it gives CASSLTGWESKNIQYF.

J is TRBJ2-7 and V is TRBV18, with 11 bases lining up with TRBD2. The CDR3 runs 15 residues. Germline CDR1 and CDR2: KGHSH and LQKENI. V gave up 0 bases and J gave up 6 bases; unmatched junction bases: 4. The CDR3 DNA is TGTGCCAGCTCACCACCCACTAGCGGGAGTGGCGAGCAGTACTTC. It translates to CASSPPTSGSGEQYF.

V is TRBV11-3 and J is TRBJ2-1; the D is unclear. Trimming pared 5 bases from V and 9 bases from J, leaving 17 bases between. Germline assignment: CDR1 SGHNT and CDR2 YENEEA. This CDR3 comprises 14 residues. The chain's CDR3 is CASSAGYTLSEQFF. CDR3 sequence (DNA): TGTGCCAGCAGCGCAGGCTACACATTAAGTGAGCAGTTCTTC.

The chain's CDR3 is CASSQEARSGGGYGYTF. CDR3 sequence (DNA): TGCGCCAGCAGCCAAGAAGCTCGGTCAGGGGGCGGTTATGGCTACACCTTC. The J gene is TRBJ1-2, the V gene TRBV4-3; 8 nucleotides align to TRBD1. The trim removed 0 bases at V and 5 bases at J, leaving 11 bases unmatched. The CDR3 runs to 17 residues. CDR1 is LGHNA and CDR2 is YSLEER in the germline V gene.

This chain uses TRBV28 with TRBJ1-1, with D hard to call. Trimming took 6 bases from V and 8 from J, leaving 13 bases between them. CDR3 length: 12 residues. Germline lookup yields CDR1 MDHEN and CDR2 SYDVKM. The CDR3 DNA reads TGTGCCAGCAGGGATCTAGGATTAGAAGCTTTCTTT. This sequence encodes CASRDLGLEAFF.

This clone turned up a few times. The chain combines TRBV4-3 with TRBJ1-1; 12 nucleotides match TRBD1. CDR3 length: 16 residues. V gave up 1 base and J gave up 0 bases; unmatched junction bases: 0. CDR1 and CDR2 from the germline V gene are LGHNA and YSLEER. The CDR3 sequence is CASSQGDRGLNTEAFF. The CDR3 bases are TGCGCCAGCAGCCAAGGGGACAGGGGGCTGAACACTGAAGCTTTCTTT.

This clone was counted a few times. V is TRBV27 and J is TRBJ2-7, with TRBD2 matching 9 bases. V trimming: 4 bases; J trimming: 4 bases; junction bases outside the gene matches: 2. The germline V gene encodes CDR1 MNHEY and CDR2 SMNVEV (reference sequence). The CDR3 contains 13 residues. CDR3 bases: TGTGCCAGCAGTTCCGGACTAGCGTACGAGCAGTACTTC. Its translation: CASSSGLAYEQYF.

This rearrangement joins TRBV11-3 to TRBJ2-3, with D possibly being TRBD2 (5 bases). Trimming stripped 0 bases from V and 5 bases from J, with 15 bases between. CDR1 and CDR2 (germline): SGHNT, YENEEA. The CDR3 has 16 residues. The CDR3 protein is CASSLDGNGGGDTQYF. The CDR3 coding sequence is TGTGCCAGCAGCTTAGATGGGAACGGAGGCGGAGATACGCAGTATTTT.

The chain uses TRBV10-1 and TRBJ2-3; 9 positions agree with TRBD1. CDR1 is WNHNN, CDR2 SYGVQD, per germline (reference sequence). The J segment lost 6 bases and the V segment lost 5 bases, leaving 6 bases of the junction unmatched. The CDR3 has 14 residues. CDR3 loop: CASSPRTGDDTQYF. CDR3 nucleotide sequence: TGCGCCAGCAGTCCCCGGACAGGGGACGATACGCAGTATTTT.

The V call is TRBV2, the J call TRBJ2-1; 8 nucleotides match TRBD2. Per germline, CDR1 SNHLY and CDR2 FYNNEI. The CDR3 consists of 14 residues. The V and J ends lost 6 bases and 5 bases, in that order; junction bases with no gene match: 6. CDR3 loop: CASRRAGAHNEQFF. Here the CDR3 DNA reads TGTGCCAGCAGGCGAGCGGGAGCGCACAATGAGCAGTTCTTC.

The chain joins TRBV18 to TRBJ2-1; tentatively, D is TRBD2 (5 bases). The CDR3 runs to 14 residues. Trimming removed 1 base from V and 7 bases from J, with 11 bases in between. CDR1 and CDR2 (germline): KGHSH, LQKENI. The CDR3 protein is CASSPRSGKNEQFF. The DNA of the CDR3 is TGTGCCAGCTCACCACGATCGGGAAAGAATGAGCAGTTCTTC.

The chain employs TRBV5-1 and TRBJ1-4, with 11 bases lining up with TRBD1. V dropped 6 bases and J dropped 7; count of bases not matched to a gene: 8. The CDR3 is 15 residues long. Per the germline V gene, CDR1 is SGHRS and CDR2 is YFSETQ. The CDR3 coding sequence is TGCGCCAGCACCTTCGGGGGACAGGGGGGTGAAAAACTGTTTTTT. This translates into CASTFGGQGGEKLFF.

The chain has TRBV29-1 and TRBJ2-5, with a possible D match to TRBD2 (6 bases). This CDR3 region has 17 residues. CDR1 is SQVTM and CDR2 is ANQGSEA in the germline V gene. Between the trimmed V and J ends, which lost 2 bases and 1 base, there was a span of 20 bases. The DNA for the CDR3 is TGCAGCGTTGAATTAGGGCTTAGCGGCCACTCCCAAGAGACCCAGTACTTC. Protein sequence: CSVELGLSGHSQETQYF.

The V and J genes are TRBV7-9 and TRBJ1-2; D may be TRBD1 (5 bases). CDR3 length equals 14 residues. Germline V gives CDR1 SEHNR, CDR2 FQNEAQ (reference sequence). V was pared by 5 bases and J by 8 bases, with 18 bases between. The CDR3 reads CASSPGQGFTGYTF. DNA of the CDR3: TGTGCCAGCAGCCCTGGCCAGGGCTTCACGGGCTACACCTTC.

The rearrangement links TRBV20-1 to TRBJ1-5; D perhaps matches TRBD1 (5 bases). This CDR3 contains 16 residues. V lost 3 bases and J 2 bases, leaving 17 bases between the germline ends. Germline CDR1 reads DFQATT; CDR2 reads SNEGSKA (reference sequence). The CDR3 DNA is TGCAGTGCTAGTAGAGGCGGGGGAAGCGGCAATCAGCCCCAGCATTTT. Its protein is CSASRGGGSGNQPQHF.

This sequence joins TRBV7-2 and TRBJ2-5; possibly TRBD2 for D (6 bases). This CDR3 contains 15 residues. Germline CDR1 and CDR2: SGHTA and FQGNSA. Trimming took 6 bases from V and 0 from J, leaving 14 bases between them. As DNA, the CDR3 is TGTGCCAGCAGATTGACGGGAGACCACCAAGAGACCCAGTACTTC. As protein: CASRLTGDHQETQYF.

The chain carries TRBV5-8 and TRBJ2-7; 7 bases are shared with TRBD2. With 4 bases clipped from V and 6 bases from J, the junction kept 10 bases outside the gene matches. CDR1 and CDR2 (germline): SGHTS, YDEGEE. This CDR3 comprises 14 residues. CDR3 in DNA: TGTGCCAGCAGCCGGGTGGCGGGAGTATCCGAGCAGTACTTC. Its translation is CASSRVAGVSEQYF.

This clone was recorded only once. The chain recombines TRBV10-2 with TRBJ2-7; 7 bases line up with TRBD1. CDR1 is WSHSY, CDR2 SAAADI, per germline. The V gene end was trimmed by 3 bases and the J gene end by 3 bases; junction bases not matched to a gene: 5. The CDR3 length is 14 residues. CDR3 sequence reads: CASSERGQFYEQYF. The CDR3 DNA reads TGCGCCAGCAGTGAAAGGGGACAGTTCTACGAGCAGTACTTC.

This sequence joins TRBV7-9 and TRBJ2-2; perhaps TRBD2 as D (6 bases). The CDR3 length is 17 residues. Germline CDR1 and CDR2: SEHNR and FQNEAQ (reference sequence). Deletions cut 5 bases from V and 7 bases from J, with 23 bases between. CDR3 coding DNA: TGTGCCAGCAGCATAAGAGGCGGGGCCCCAGCGGGCGGGGAGCTGTTTTTT. Its translation is CASSIRGGAPAGGELFF. Full variable domain (outside the CDR3, taken from reference TRBV7-9 and TRBJ2-2): DTGVSQNPRHKITKRGQNVTFRCDPISEHNRLYWYRQTLGQGPEFLTYFQNEAQLEKSRLLSDRFSAERPKGSFSTLEIQRTEQGDSAMYLCASSIRGGAPAGGELFFGEGSRLTVL.

The rearrangement uses TRBV10-3 and TRBJ2-1, with TRBD2 matching 11 bases. Trimming took 6 bases from V and 10 from J; bases not matched to a gene: 11. The germline gives CDR1 ENHRY, CDR2 SYGVKD. This CDR3 region has 15 residues. The CDR3 DNA reads as TGTGCCATCAGCCCTAGCGGGAGGATGTGGAGAGAGCAGTTCTTC. Translated: CAISPSGRMWREQFF.